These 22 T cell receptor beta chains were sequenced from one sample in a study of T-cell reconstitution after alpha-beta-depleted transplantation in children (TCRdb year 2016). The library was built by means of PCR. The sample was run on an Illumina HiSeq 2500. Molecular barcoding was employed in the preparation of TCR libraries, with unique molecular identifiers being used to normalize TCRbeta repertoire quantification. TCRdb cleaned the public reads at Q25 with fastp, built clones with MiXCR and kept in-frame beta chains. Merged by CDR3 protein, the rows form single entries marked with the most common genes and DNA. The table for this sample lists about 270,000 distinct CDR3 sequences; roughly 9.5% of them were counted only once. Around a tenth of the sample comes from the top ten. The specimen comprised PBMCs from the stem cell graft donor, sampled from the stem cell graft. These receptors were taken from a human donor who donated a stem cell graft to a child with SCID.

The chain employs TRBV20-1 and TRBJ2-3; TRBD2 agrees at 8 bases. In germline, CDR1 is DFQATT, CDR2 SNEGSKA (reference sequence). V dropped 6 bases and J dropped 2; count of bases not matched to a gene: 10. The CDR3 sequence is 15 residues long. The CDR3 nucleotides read TGCAGTGCCTCCCAGCGGGGGCCTTTCACAGATACGCAGTATTTT. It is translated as CSASQRGPFTDTQYF.

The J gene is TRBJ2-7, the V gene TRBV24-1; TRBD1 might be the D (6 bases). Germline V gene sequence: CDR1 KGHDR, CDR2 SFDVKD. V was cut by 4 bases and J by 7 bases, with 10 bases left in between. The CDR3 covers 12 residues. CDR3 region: CATSETGKEQYF. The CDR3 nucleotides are TGTGCCACCAGTGAAACAGGGAAAGAGCAGTACTTC.

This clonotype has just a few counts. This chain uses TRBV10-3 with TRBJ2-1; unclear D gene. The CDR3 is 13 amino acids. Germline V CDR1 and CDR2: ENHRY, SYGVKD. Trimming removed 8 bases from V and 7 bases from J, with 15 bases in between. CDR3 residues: CAIVGAAGNEQFF. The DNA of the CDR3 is TGTGCCATCGTTGGCGCCGCTGGGAATGAGCAGTTCTTC.

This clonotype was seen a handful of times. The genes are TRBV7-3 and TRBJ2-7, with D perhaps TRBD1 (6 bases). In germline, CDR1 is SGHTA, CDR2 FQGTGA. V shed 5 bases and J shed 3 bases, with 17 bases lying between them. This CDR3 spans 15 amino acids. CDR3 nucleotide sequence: TGTGCCAGCAGCCCGACGGACAGCCCAATCTACGAGCAGTACTTC. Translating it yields CASSPTDSPIYEQYF.

The CDR3 sequence is CASSDRTWGADTQYF. The CDR3 coding sequence is TGTGCCAGCAGCGACCGGACATGGGGGGCAGATACGCAGTATTTT. The rearrangement uses TRBV9 and TRBJ2-3; possibly TRBD2 for D (6 bases). The CDR3 spans 15 residues. V was pared by 3 bases and J by 4 bases, with 15 bases between. Per the germline V gene, CDR1 is SGDLS and CDR2 is YYNGEE.

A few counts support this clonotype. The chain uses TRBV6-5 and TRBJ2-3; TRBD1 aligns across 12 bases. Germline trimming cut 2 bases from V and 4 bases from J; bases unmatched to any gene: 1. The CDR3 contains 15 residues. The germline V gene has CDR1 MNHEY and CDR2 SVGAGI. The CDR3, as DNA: TGTGCCAGCAGTTACGGGACAGGGGGCGCAGATACGCAGTATTTT. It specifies CASSYGTGGADTQYF.

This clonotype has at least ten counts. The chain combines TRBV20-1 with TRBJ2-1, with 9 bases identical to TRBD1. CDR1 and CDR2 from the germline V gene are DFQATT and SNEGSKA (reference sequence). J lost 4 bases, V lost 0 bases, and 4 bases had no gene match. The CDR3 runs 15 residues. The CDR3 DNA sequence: TGCAGTGCTAGAGATTCACAGGGGGCTTACAATGAGCAGTTCTTC. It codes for CSARDSQGAYNEQFF.

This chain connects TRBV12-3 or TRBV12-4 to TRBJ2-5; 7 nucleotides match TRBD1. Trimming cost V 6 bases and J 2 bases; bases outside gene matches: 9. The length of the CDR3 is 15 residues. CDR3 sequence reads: CASRPTGLGQETQYF. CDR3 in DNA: TGTGCCAGCAGGCCGACAGGGTTGGGACAAGAGACCCAGTACTTC.

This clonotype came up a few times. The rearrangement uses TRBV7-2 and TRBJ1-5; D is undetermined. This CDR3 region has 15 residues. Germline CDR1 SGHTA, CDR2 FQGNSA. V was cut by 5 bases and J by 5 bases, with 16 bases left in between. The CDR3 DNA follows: TGTGCCAGCAGCCGCACCCCTTGGAGTGATCAGCCCCAGCATTTT. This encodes CASSRTPWSDQPQHF.

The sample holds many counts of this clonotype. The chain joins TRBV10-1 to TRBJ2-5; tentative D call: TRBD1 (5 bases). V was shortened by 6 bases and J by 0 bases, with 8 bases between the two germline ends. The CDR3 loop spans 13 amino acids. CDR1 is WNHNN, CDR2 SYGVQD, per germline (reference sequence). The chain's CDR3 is CASSRVDQETQYF. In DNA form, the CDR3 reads TGCGCCAGCAGCAGGGTCGACCAAGAGACCCAGTACTTC.

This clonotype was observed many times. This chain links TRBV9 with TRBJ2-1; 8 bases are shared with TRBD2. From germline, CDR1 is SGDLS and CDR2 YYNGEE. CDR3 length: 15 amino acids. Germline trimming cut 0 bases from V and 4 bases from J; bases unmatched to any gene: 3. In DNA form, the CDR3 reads TGTGCCAGCAGCGTAGGTAGCGGGGAATACAATGAGCAGTTCTTC. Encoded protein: CASSVGSGEYNEQFF.

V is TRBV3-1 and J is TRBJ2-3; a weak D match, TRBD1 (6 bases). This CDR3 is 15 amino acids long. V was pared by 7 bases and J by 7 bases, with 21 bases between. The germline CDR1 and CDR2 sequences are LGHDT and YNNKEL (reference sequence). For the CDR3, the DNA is TGTGCCAGCACCAAAGAGGGGCCAGGGACACATACGCAGTATTTT. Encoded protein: CASTKEGPGTHTQYF.

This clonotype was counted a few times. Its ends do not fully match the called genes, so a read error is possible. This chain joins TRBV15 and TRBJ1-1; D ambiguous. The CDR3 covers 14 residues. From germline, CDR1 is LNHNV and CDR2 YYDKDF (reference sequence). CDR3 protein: CATSMEGMRERPTF. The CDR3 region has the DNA TGTGCCACCAGCATGGAAGGGATGAGGGAGAGGCCTACCTTT.

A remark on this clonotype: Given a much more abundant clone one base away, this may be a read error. DNA for the CDR3: TGTGCCAGCAGACCACTAGCGGGGTTATCCTACAATGAGCAGTTCTTC. Translated: CASRPLAGLSYNEQFF. The rearrangement links TRBV2 to TRBJ2-1; TRBD2 matches 10 bases. With V trimmed by 6 bases and J by 1 base, 6 bases remained unmatched. Germline CDR1 SNHLY, CDR2 FYNNEI. This CDR3 has 16 amino acids. The variable domain in full, completed from reference TRBV2 and TRBJ2-1, reads EPEVTQTPSHQVTQMGQEVILRCVPISNHLYFYWYRQILGQKVEFLVSFYNNEISEKSEIFDDQFSVERPDGSNFTLKIRSTKLEDSAMYFCASRPLAGLSYNEQFFGPGTRLTVL.

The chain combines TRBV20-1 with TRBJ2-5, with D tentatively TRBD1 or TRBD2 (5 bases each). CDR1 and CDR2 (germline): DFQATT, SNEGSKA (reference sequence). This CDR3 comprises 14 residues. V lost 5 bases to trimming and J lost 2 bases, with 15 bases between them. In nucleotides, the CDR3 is TGCAGTGCTTCCCGGGACCCCTTACAAGAGACCCAGTACTTC. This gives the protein CSASRDPLQETQYF.

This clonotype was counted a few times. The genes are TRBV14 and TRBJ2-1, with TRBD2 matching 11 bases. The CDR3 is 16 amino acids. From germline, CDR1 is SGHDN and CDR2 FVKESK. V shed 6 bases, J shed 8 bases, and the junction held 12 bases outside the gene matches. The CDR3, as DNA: TGTGCCAGCAGTCGAATAGCGGGGGGGGCTCGGGATGAGCAGTTCTTC. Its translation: CASSRIAGGARDEQFF.

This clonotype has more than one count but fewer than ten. In nucleotides, the CDR3 is TGTGCCAGCAGCTTGGGCGGGGACCCCAATCAGCCCCAGCATTTT. Amino acids: CASSLGGDPNQPQHF. V usage is TRBV5-8 and J usage is TRBJ1-5; tentatively, D is TRBD1 (5 bases). Germline CDR1 is SGHTS and CDR2 is YDEGEE. The germline V and J ends were trimmed by 0 bases and 3 bases, with 10 bases remaining between them. CDR3 length: 15 residues.

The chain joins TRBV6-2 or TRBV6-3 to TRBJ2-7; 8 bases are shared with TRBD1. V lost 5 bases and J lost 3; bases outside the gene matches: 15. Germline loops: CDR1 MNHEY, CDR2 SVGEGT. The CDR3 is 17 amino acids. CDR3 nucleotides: TGTGCCAGCAGTCCTCATGGGACAGGCCTGACCGACTACGAGCAGTACTTC. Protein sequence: CASSPHGTGLTDYEQYF.

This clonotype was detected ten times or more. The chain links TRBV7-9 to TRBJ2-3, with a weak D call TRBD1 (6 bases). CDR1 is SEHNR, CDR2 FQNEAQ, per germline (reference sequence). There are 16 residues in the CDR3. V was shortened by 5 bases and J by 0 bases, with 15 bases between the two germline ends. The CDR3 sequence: CASSPRQGPSTDTQYF. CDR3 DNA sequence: TGTGCCAGCAGCCCCCGGCAGGGGCCCAGCACAGATACGCAGTATTTT.

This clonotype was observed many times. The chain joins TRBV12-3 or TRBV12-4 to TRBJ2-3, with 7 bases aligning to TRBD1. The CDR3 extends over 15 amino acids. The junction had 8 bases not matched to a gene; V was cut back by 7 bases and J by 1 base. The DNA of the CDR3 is TGTGCCAGCACCGGGACAGCTATAGGCACAGATACGCAGTATTTT. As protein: CASTGTAIGTDTQYF.

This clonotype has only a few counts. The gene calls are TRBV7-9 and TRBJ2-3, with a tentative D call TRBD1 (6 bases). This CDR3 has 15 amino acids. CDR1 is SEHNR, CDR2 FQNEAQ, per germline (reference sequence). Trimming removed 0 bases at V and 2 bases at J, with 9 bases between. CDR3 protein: CASSLARGLTDTQYF. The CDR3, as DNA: TGTGCCAGCAGCTTAGCCAGGGGCCTCACAGATACGCAGTATTTT.

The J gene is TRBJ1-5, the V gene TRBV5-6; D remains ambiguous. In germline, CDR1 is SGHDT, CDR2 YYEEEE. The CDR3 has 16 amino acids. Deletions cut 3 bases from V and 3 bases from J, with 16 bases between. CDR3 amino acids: CASSSRGAGDNQPQHF. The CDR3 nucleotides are TGTGCCAGCAGCTCCCGAGGAGCGGGAGACAATCAGCCCCAGCATTTT.